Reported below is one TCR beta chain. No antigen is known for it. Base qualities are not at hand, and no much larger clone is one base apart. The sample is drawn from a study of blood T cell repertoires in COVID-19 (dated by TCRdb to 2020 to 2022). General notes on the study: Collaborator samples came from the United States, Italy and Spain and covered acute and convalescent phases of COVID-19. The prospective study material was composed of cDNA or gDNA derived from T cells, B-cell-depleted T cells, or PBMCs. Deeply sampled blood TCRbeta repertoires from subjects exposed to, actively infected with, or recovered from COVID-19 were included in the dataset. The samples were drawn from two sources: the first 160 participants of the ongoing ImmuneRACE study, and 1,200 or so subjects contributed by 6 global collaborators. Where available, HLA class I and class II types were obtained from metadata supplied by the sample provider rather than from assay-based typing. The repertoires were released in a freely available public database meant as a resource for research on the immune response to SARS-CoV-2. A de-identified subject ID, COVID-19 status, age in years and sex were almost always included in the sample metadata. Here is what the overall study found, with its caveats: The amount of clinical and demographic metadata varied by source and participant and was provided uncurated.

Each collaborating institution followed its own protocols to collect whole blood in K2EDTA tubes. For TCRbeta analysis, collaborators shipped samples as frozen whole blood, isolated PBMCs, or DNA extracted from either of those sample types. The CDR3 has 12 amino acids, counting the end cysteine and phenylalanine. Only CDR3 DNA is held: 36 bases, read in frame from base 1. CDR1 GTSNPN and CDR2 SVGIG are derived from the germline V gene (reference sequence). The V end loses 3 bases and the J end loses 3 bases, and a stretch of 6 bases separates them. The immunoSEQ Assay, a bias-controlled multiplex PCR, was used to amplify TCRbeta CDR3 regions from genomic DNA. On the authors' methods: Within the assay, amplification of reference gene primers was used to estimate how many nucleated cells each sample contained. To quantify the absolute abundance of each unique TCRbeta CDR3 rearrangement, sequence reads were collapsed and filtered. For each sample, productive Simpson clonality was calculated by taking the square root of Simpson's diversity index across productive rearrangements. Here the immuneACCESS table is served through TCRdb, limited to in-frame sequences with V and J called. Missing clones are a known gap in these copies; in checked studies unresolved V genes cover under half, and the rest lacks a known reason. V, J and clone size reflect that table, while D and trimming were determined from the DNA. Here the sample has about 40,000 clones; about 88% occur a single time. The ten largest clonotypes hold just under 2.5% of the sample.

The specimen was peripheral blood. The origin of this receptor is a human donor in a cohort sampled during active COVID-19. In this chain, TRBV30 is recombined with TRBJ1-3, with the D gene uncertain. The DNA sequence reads TGTGCCTGGAGAGCTGGTGGAAACACCATATATTTT. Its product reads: CAWRAGGNTIYF.